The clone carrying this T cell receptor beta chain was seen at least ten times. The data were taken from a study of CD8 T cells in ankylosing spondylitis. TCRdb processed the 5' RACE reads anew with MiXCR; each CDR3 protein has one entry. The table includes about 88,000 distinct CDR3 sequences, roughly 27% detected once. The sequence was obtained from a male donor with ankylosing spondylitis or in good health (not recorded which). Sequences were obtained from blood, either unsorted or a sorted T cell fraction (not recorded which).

The DNA of the CDR3 is TGTGCCAGCAGCCCCCAGGCGAGAGCGCGGCCGTCAGATACGCAGTATTTT. Protein sequence: CASSPQARARPSDTQYF. The V gene is TRBV7-2, the J gene TRBJ2-3; the D is unclear. CDR3 length equals 17 residues. The germline V gene has CDR1 SGHTA and CDR2 FQGNSA. Deletions cut 5 bases from V and 4 bases from J, with 22 bases between.